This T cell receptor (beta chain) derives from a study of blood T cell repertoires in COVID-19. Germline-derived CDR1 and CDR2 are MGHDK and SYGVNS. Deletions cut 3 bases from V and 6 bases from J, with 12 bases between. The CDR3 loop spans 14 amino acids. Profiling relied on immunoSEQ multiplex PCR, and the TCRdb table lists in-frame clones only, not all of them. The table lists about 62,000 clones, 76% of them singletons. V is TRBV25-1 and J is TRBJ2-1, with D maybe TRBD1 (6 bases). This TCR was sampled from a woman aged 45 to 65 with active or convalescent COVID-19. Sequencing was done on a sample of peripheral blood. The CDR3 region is CASSEEVGANEQFF. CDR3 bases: TGTGCCAGCAGTGAGGAGGTGGGGGCCAATGAGCAGTTCTTC.